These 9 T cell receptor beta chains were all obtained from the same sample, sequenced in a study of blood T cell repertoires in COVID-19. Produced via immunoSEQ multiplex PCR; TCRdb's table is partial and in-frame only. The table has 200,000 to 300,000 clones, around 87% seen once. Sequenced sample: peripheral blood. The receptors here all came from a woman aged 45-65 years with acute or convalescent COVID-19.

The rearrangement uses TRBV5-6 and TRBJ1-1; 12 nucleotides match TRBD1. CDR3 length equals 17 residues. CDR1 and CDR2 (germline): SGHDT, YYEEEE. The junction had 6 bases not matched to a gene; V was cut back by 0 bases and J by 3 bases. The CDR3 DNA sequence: TGTGCCAGCAGCTTGGATCGCGGGACAGGGGGCTACACTGAAGCTTTCTTT. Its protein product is CASSLDRGTGGYTEAFF.

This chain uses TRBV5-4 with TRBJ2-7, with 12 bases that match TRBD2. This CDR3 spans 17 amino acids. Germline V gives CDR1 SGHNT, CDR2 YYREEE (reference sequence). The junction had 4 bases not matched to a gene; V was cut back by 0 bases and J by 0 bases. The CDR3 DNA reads TGTGCCAGCAGCTTGGGGGTACTAGCGGGAGGCTCCTACGAGCAGTACTTC. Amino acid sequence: CASSLGVLAGGSYEQYF.

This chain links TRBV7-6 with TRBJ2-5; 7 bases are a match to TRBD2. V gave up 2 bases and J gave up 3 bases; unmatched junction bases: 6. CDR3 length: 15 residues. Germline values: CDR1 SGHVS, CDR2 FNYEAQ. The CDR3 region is CASSLRGSSKETQYF. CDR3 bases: TGTGCCAGCAGCTTACGCGGGAGTTCTAAAGAGACCCAGTACTTC.

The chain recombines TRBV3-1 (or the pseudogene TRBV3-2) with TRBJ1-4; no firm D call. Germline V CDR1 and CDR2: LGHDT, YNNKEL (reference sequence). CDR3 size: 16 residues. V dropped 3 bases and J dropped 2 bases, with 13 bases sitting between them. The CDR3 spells CASSQDRGHTNEKLFF. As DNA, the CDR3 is TGTGCCAGCAGCCAGGACCGGGGTCATACTAATGAAAAACTGTTTTTT.

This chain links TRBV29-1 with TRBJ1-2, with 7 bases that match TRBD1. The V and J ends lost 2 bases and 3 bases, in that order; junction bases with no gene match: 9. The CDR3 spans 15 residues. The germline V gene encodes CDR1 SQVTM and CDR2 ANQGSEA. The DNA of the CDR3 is TGCAGCGTTGAATTGCGGGACAGCTGGGACTATGGCTACACCTTC. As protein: CSVELRDSWDYGYTF.

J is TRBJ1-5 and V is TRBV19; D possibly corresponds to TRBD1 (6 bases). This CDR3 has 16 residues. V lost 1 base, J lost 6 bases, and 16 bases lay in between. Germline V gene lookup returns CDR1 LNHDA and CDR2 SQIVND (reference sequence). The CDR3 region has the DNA TGTGCCAGTAGTATAGGGGGCCAGGGGTCGAGTCAGCCCCAGCATTTT. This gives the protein CASSIGGQGSSQPQHF.

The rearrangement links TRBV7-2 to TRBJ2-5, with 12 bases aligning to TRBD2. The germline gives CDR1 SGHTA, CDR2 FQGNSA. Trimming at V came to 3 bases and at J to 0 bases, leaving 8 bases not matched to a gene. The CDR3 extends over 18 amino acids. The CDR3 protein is CASSFGLAGYGYQETQYF. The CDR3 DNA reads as TGTGCCAGCAGCTTCGGACTAGCGGGATACGGGTACCAAGAGACCCAGTACTTC.

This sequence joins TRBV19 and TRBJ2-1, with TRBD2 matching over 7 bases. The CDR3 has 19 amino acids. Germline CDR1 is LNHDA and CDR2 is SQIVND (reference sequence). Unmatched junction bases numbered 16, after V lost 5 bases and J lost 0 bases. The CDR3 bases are TGTGCCAGTAGTTCGGCGGGAGCACATTCCCGAAGCTCCTACAATGAGCAGTTCTTC. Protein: CASSSAGAHSRSSYNEQFF. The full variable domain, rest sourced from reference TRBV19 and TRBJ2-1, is DGGITQSPKYLFRKEGQNVTLSCEQNLNHDAMYWYRQDPGQGLRLIYYSQIVNDFQKGDIAEGYSVSREKKESFPLTVTSAQKNPTAFYLCASSSAGAHSRSSYNEQFFGPGTRLTVL.

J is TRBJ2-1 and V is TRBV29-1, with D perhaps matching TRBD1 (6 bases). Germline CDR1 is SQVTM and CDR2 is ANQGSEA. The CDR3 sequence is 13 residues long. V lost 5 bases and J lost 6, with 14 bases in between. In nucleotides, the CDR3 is TGCAGCGTTTTTGTGACAGGATCCAATGAGCAGTTCTTC. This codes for CSVFVTGSNEQFF.